This T cell receptor beta chain appears in the sequencing data of a study of early stage breast cancer tumors. As for the study in general: Invasive lobular carcinomas made up four of 12 ER+/PR+/HER2- tumors.

Germline values: CDR1 SGHVS, CDR2 FQNEAQ. Trimming removed 2 bases from V and 0 bases from J; junction bases left unmatched: 3. There are 15 residues in the CDR3. Sequencing used immunoSEQ multiplex PCR; TCRdb keeps in-frame clones, though not all of them. The table has tens of thousands of clones, just under 75% seen once; the top ten hold about 4.5%. As regards this clone: Its antigen is not identified.

Study-wide findings and caveats: Enriched TCRB sequences shared across patients were mostly commonly generated sequences. Compared with adjacent normal breast tissue, tumors showed around 2.5-fold greater T cell density and higher clonality.

Sequencing used blood. This TCR derives from a person aged 40 to 50 with breast cancer. This chain connects TRBV7-8 to TRBJ2-5; 7 bases line up with TRBD2. Here the CDR3 reads CASSLFGRNQETQYF. For the CDR3, the DNA is TGTGCCAGCAGCTTATTCGGGAGGAACCAAGAGACCCAGTACTTC.